This T cell receptor (beta chain) was observed in a study of cytomegalovirus exposure and HLA in healthy donors. The PCR was carried out with 60 Vbeta primers and 13 Jbeta primers. Sequencing used immunoSEQ multiplex PCR; TCRdb keeps in-frame clones, though not all of them. The sample shows about 130,000 clones, roughly 84% of them seen only once. The CDR3 consists of 16 residues. Trimming removed 5 bases at V and 4 bases at J, with 21 bases between. The germline V gene encodes CDR1 MNHEY and CDR2 SMNVEV (reference sequence). The TCR comes from a woman aged 18-29 years in good health and CMV-seropositive. The specimen was PBMCs. The rearrangement uses TRBV27 and TRBJ2-7; a possible D gene is TRBD2 (5 bases). CDR3 amino acids: CASSTEGGTAFYEQYF. CDR3 sequence (DNA): TGTGCCAGCAGTACAGAGGGCGGTACCGCCTTTTACGAGCAGTACTTC.